This TCR beta chain comes out of a study of response to subunit inactivated influenza vaccine. This clonotype was seen a few times. Its antigen is still unknown. TCRdb passed the RT-PCR reads through MiXCR, listing each CDR3 protein once. Of under 550,000 distinct CDR3 sequences in the sample, 7.6% were seen once. Overall study findings and caveats: Each seasonal flu vaccination may recruit only limited new T cells, authors suggested.

The sample here was PBMCs from blood, taken 23 months after vaccination. This receptor was obtained from a man aged 45-69 years who received an inactivated influenza vaccine.

The CDR3 here is CSAATSGGAGETQYF. The CDR3 region has the DNA TGCAGTGCTGCCACTAGCGGGGGGGCCGGAGAGACCCAGTACTTC. V gene TRBV20-1 combines with J gene TRBJ2-5; 13 bases map to TRBD2. Germline V gene sequence: CDR1 DFQATT, CDR2 SNEGSKA (reference sequence). The CDR3 is 15 amino acids. J was trimmed by 4 bases and V by 5 bases; bases with no gene match: 7.